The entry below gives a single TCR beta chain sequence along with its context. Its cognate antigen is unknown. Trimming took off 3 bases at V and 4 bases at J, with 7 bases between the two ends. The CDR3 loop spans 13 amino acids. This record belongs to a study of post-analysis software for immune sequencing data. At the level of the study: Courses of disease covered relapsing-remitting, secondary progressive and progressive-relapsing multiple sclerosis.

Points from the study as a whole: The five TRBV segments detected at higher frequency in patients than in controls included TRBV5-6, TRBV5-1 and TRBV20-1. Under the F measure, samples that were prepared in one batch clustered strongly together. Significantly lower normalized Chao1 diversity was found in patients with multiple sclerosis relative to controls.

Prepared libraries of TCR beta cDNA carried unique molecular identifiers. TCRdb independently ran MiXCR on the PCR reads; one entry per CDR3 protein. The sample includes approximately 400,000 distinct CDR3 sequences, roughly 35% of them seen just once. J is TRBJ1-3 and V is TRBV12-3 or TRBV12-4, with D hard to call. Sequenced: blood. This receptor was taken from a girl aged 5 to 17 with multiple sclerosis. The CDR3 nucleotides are TGTGCCAGCAGTTTTGGGTCCGGAAACACCATATATTTT. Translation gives CASSFGSGNTIYF.